These 25 T cell receptor beta chains were all obtained from the same sample, sequenced in a study of spatial heterogeneity in lung cancer. Sample time point: sample taken at primary tumor resection. TCRdb redid the calling of the 5' RACE reads with MiXCR, one entry per CDR3 protein. The top ten hold roughly 29% of the sample, which has 8,500 to 9,000 distinct CDR3 sequences, about 4.2% seen once. Sequenced material: PBMCs, taken at surgery. The receptors stem from a male donor with early-stage non-small cell lung cancer.

Many counts were recorded for this clonotype. J is TRBJ1-2 and V is TRBV6-1; D is undetermined. This CDR3 comprises 15 residues. Germline V gene lookup returns CDR1 MNHNS and CDR2 SASEGT. Trimming shortened V by 4 bases and J by 5 bases, and 17 bases separated the two germline ends. The CDR3 reads CASSAPTPSPYGYTF. The CDR3 coding sequence is TGTGCCAGCAGTGCCCCGACACCCTCCCCGTATGGCTACACCTTC.

At least ten counts were recorded for this clonotype. The chain has TRBV6-2 or TRBV6-3 and TRBJ1-2; TRBD1 is a possible D gene (5 bases). V was cut by 0 bases and J by 4 bases, with 12 bases left in between. The CDR3 is 15 residues long. Germline values: CDR1 MNHEY, CDR2 SVGEGT. The CDR3 spells CASSYSRGDGYGYTF. CDR3 coding DNA: TGTGCCAGCAGTTACTCGAGAGGGGACGGCTATGGCTACACCTTC.

At least ten counts were recorded for this clonotype. The V gene is TRBV3-1, the J gene TRBJ1-2; D uncertain. Trimming took off 0 bases at V and 6 bases at J, with 11 bases between the two ends. This CDR3 has 14 amino acids. The V gene's germline CDR1 is LGHDT and CDR2 YNNKEL (reference sequence). CDR3 DNA sequence: TGTGCCAGCAGCCAAGAAACAGCTAGGGATGGCTACACCTTC. Encoded protein: CASSQETARDGYTF.

J is TRBJ1-2 and V is TRBV5-4; unclear D gene. This CDR3 spans 12 amino acids. CDR1 is SGHNT and CDR2 is YYREEE in the germline V gene (reference sequence). Between the trimmed V and J ends, which lost 0 bases and 13 bases, there was a span of 13 bases. This CDR3 reads CASSLEVPSLTF. Here the CDR3 DNA reads TGTGCCAGCAGCTTGGAAGTTCCTTCCCTCACCTTC.

J is TRBJ2-5 and V is TRBV13; D may be TRBD1 or TRBD2 (6 bases each). The CDR3 is 13 amino acids. Germline V CDR1 and CDR2: PRHDT, FYEKMQ (reference sequence). The V gene lost 3 bases and the J gene lost 3 bases, with 8 bases spanning the gap. The CDR3 sequence: CASSLEGEETQYF. DNA of the CDR3: TGTGCCAGCAGCTTGGAGGGGGAAGAGACCCAGTACTTC.

This clonotype was observed many times. This CDR3 is CATSRGGWVTEAFF. CDR3 nucleotides: TGTGCCACCAGCAGAGGTGGGTGGGTTACTGAAGCTTTCTTT. The V gene is TRBV15, the J gene TRBJ1-1; D is undetermined. CDR1 is LNHNV, CDR2 YYDKDF, per germline (reference sequence). There are 14 residues in the CDR3. The V end lost 1 base, the J end lost 5 bases, and 11 bases lay between the germline ends.

As for this clonotype: Being one base from a much bigger clone, this may be a read error. The chain employs TRBV28 and TRBJ2-1, with TRBD2 identical over 11 bases. This CDR3 is 16 amino acids long. The germline CDR1 and CDR2 sequences are MDHEN and SYDVKM. The V segment lost 7 bases and the J segment 9 bases; nucleotides outside the gene matches: 14. CDR3: CASTLSGGARPSEQFF. The CDR3 DNA follows: TGTGCCAGCACTCTTAGCGGGGGGGCTAGGCCTTCTGAGCAGTTCTTC.

This clonotype was detected many times. CDR3 bases: TGTGCCAGCAGTGAAGGGGTCCGAAATCAGCCCCAGCATTTT. Its protein is CASSEGVRNQPQHF. This chain links TRBV2 with TRBJ1-5; D gene unclear. Germline lookup yields CDR1 SNHLY and CDR2 FYNNEI. The CDR3 totals 14 residues. With 1 base removed from V and 4 bases from J, the gap between germline ends came to 8 bases.

This clonotype was counted ten times or more. The chain couples TRBV29-1 to TRBJ2-7; D ambiguous. V was pared by 2 bases and J by 2 bases, with 10 bases between. Germline V gene sequence: CDR1 SQVTM, CDR2 ANQGSEA. This CDR3 has 13 amino acids. CDR3 region: CSVEFQATYEQYF. Written as DNA, the CDR3 is TGCAGCGTTGAATTCCAGGCAACCTACGAGCAGTACTTC.

This clonotype counts as medium-sized (0.01 to 0.1%). The chain is built from TRBV6-5 and TRBJ2-4, with D possibly matching TRBD1 (5 bases). CDR3 length equals 15 residues. Trimming pared 4 bases from V and 3 bases from J, leaving 13 bases between. The germline CDR1 and CDR2 sequences are MNHEY and SVGAGI. The CDR3 nucleotides read TGTGCCAGCAGTTCCCCTGGACAAGGCAAAAACATTCAGTACTTC. It translates to CASSSPGQGKNIQYF.

This clonotype showed up many times. V usage is TRBV7-9 and J usage is TRBJ2-2; D gene ambiguous. This CDR3 contains 17 residues. V was trimmed by 7 bases and J by 2 bases, leaving 20 bases between them. Germline loops: CDR1 SEHNR, CDR2 FQNEAQ (reference sequence). Here the CDR3 DNA reads TGTGCCAGCAACTCATTCTATGGGGTCACAAACACCGGGGAGCTGTTTTTT. Residues: CASNSFYGVTNTGELFF. Together with reference TRBV7-9 and TRBJ2-2, the CDR3 gives the full variable domain: DTGVSQNPRHKITKRGQNVTFRCDPISEHNRLYWYRQTLGQGPEFLTYFQNEAQLEKSRLLSDRFSAERPKGSFSTLEIQRTEQGDSAMYLCASNSFYGVTNTGELFFGEGSRLTVL.

This clonotype has just a few counts. The V gene is TRBV19, the J gene TRBJ1-2; no clear D gene. Trimming removed 0 bases from V and 4 bases from J, with 12 bases in between. Germline assignment: CDR1 LNHDA and CDR2 SQIVND (reference sequence). The CDR3 extends over 15 amino acids. The CDR3 sequence: CASSIDPGQFYGYTF. The CDR3 nucleotides are TGTGCCAGTAGTATAGATCCGGGCCAGTTCTATGGCTACACCTTC.

With regard to this clonotype: With a much larger clone just one base away, this may be a read error. This chain joins TRBV25-1 and TRBJ1-2; D is uncertain. This CDR3 has 13 residues. In germline, CDR1 is MGHDK, CDR2 SYGVNS. CDR3 loop: CTSSAAESYGYTF. CDR3 in DNA: TGTACCAGCAGTGCCGCTGAATCCTATGGCTACACCTTC.

The table lists this clonotype with many counts. The chain couples TRBV7-9 to TRBJ2-7; unclear D gene. Germline CDR1 and CDR2: SEHNR and FQNEAQ (reference sequence). CDR3 length equals 12 residues. The V end lost 5 bases, the J end lost 1 base, and 6 bases lay between the germline ends. The CDR3 nucleotides read TGTGCCAGCAGCCGCAGGTCCTACGAGCAGTACTTC. It encodes CASSRRSYEQYF.

The table lists this clonotype with many counts. This rearrangement joins TRBV5-1 to TRBJ2-7, with 10 bases aligning to TRBD1. V was clipped by 0 bases and J by 6 bases; unmatched bases: 3. The CDR3 totals 14 residues. Per germline, CDR1 SGHRS and CDR2 YFSETQ. The CDR3, as DNA: TGCGCCAGCAGCTTGGCGGGACAGGGGTTCGAGCAGTACTTC. The encoded protein is CASSLAGQGFEQYF.

By share of the sample, this clonotype is medium-sized. The chain links TRBV2 to TRBJ2-3, with D hard to call. V gave up 1 base and J gave up 0 bases, with 8 bases separating them. CDR1 is SNHLY and CDR2 is FYNNEI in the germline V gene. The CDR3 spans 15 residues. The CDR3, as DNA: TGTGCCAGCAGTGAAGGGGATTCTAGCACAGATACGCAGTATTTT. This translates into CASSEGDSSTDTQYF. The entire variable domain, with the rest obtained from reference TRBV2 and TRBJ2-3, is as follows: EPEVTQTPSHQVTQMGQEVILRCVPISNHLYFYWYRQILGQKVEFLVSFYNNEISEKSEIFDDQFSVERPDGSNFTLKIRSTKLEDSAMYFCASSEGDSSTDTQYFGPGTRLTVL.

Ten or more counts support this clonotype. The chain links TRBV3-1 to TRBJ1-2, with a possible D match to TRBD1 (5 bases). The V gene's germline CDR1 is LGHDT and CDR2 YNNKEL (reference sequence). This CDR3 is built from 16 residues. The V and J ends lost 1 base and 5 bases respectively, with 17 bases between them. CDR3 in amino acids: CASSQGTGALWYGYTF. CDR3 in DNA: TGTGCCAGCAGCCAAGGAACAGGAGCCCTTTGGTATGGCTACACCTTC. The full variable domain, rest sourced from reference TRBV3-1 and TRBJ1-2, is DTAVSQTPKYLVTQMGNDKSIKCEQNLGHDTMYWYKQDSKKFLKIMFSYNNKELIINETVPNRFSPKSPDKAHLNLHINSLELGDSAVYFCASSQGTGALWYGYTFGSGTRLTVV.

Ten or more counts support this clonotype. CDR3 sequence: CASSRRGTYEQYF. As DNA, the CDR3 is TGTGCCAGCAGCCGAAGGGGTACCTACGAGCAGTACTTC. This chain connects TRBV6-1 to TRBJ2-7; D may be TRBD1 (5 bases). Trimming cost V 6 bases and J 2 bases, with 11 bases left between them. This CDR3 has 13 residues. In germline, CDR1 is MNHNS, CDR2 SASEGT.

This clonotype is categorized as medium-sized. The chain couples TRBV28 to TRBJ2-2, with D perhaps being TRBD1 or TRBD2 (5 bases each). The CDR3 is 15 amino acids. Germline-derived CDR1 and CDR2 are MDHEN and SYDVKM. V was cut by 2 bases and J by 4 bases, with 11 bases left in between. Here the CDR3 DNA reads TGTGCCAGCAGTTTAGGAGGCAGGGCCACCGGGGAGCTGTTTTTT. Its protein is CASSLGGRATGELFF.

This chain links TRBV10-3 with TRBJ2-1; D ambiguous. V was pared by 3 bases and J by 3 bases, with 9 bases between. Germline assignment: CDR1 ENHRY and CDR2 SYGVKD. The CDR3 has 14 residues. The CDR3 loop is CAISDLVDYNEQFF. CDR3 bases: TGTGCCATCAGTGACCTCGTTGACTACAATGAGCAGTTCTTC.

In its sample, this clonotype was seen many times. This chain's CDR3 is CASSQDPNRALDTQYF. The DNA of the CDR3 is TGTGCCAGCAGCCAAGATCCTAATAGAGCCCTAGATACGCAGTATTTT. The gene calls are TRBV4-2 and TRBJ2-3; D unclear. The CDR3 is 16 amino acids. V dropped 0 bases and J dropped 5 bases, with 15 bases sitting between them. CDR1 is LGHNA, CDR2 YNFKEQ, per germline.

The V call is TRBV15, the J call TRBJ2-7, with D uncertain. This CDR3 has 18 amino acids. Germline loops: CDR1 LNHNV, CDR2 YYDKDF (reference sequence). Trimming took off 0 bases at V and 0 bases at J, with 18 bases between the two ends. CDR3 in DNA: TGTGCCACCAGCAGAGATTCGTTAAGAGGTCCTTACTCCTACGAGCAGTACTTC. Translated, it gives CATSRDSLRGPYSYEQYF.

Ten or more counts support this clonotype. The chain has TRBV12-3 or TRBV12-4 and TRBJ1-5; a weak D match, TRBD1 (5 bases). There are 14 residues in the CDR3. Trimming left V 5 bases short and J 7 bases short, with 15 bases between. The chain's CDR3 is CASSRSGFGQPQHF. DNA for the CDR3: TGTGCCAGCAGTCGCTCAGGGTTCGGGCAGCCCCAGCATTTT.

The table lists this clonotype with many counts. The V call is TRBV19, the J call TRBJ1-1; TRBD1 agrees at 8 bases. V was clipped by 5 bases and J by 1 base; unmatched bases: 6. The CDR3 totals 15 residues. Germline assignment: CDR1 LNHDA and CDR2 SQIVND (reference sequence). The CDR3, as DNA: TGTGCCAGTAGTCCCCCCGGGACAGGGAACACTGAAGCTTTCTTT. Amino acid sequence: CASSPPGTGNTEAFF. The whole variable domain, remainder taken from reference TRBV19 and TRBJ1-1, is DGGITQSPKYLFRKEGQNVTLSCEQNLNHDAMYWYRQDPGQGLRLIYYSQIVNDFQKGDIAEGYSVSREKKESFPLTVTSAQKNPTAFYLCASSPPGTGNTEAFFGQGTRLTVV.

This clonotype was detected many times. The chain has TRBV20-1 and TRBJ2-5; D not certain. CDR1 is DFQATT, CDR2 SNEGSKA, per germline (reference sequence). Trimming took 1 base from V and 5 from J, leaving 17 bases between them. This CDR3 is built from 15 residues. The DNA of the CDR3 is TGCAGTGCTAGAGCCCCCGACTCGCTATGGGAGACCCAGTACTTC. It codes for CSARAPDSLWETQYF.